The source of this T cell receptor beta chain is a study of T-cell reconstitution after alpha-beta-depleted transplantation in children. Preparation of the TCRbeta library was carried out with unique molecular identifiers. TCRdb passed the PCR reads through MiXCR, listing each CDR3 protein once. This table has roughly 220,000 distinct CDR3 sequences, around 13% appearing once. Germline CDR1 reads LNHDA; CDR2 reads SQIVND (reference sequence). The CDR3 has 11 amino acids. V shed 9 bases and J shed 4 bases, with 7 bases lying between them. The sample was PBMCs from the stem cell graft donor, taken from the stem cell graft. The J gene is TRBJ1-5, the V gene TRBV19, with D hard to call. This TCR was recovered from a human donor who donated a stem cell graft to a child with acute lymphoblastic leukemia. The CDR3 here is CASPGNQPQHF. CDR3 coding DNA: TGTGCCAGCCCAGGTAATCAGCCCCAGCATTTT.